The next 20 T cell receptor beta chains were all read from a single sample in a study of T cells in Graves' hyperthyroidism and ophthalmopathy. The investigators amplified TCR beta CDR3 regions from RNA transcripts. An initial round of RT-PCR targeting the TCR CDR3 relied on the HTBI primer set. TCRdb passed the multiplex PCR reads through MiXCR, listing each CDR3 protein once. The sample has 600,000 to 850,000 distinct CDR3 sequences, approximately 19% seen once. The sequenced sample consisted of blood. These receptors were collected from a woman aged 45-59 years with Graves' hyperthyroidism that later progressed to Graves' ophthalmopathy.

This clonotype came up many times. The V and J genes are TRBV27 and TRBJ1-6, with unresolved D. This CDR3 region has 15 residues. V was cut by 5 bases and J by 0 bases, with 8 bases left in between. Germline CDR1 reads MNHEY; CDR2 reads SMNVEV (reference sequence). CDR3 protein: CASSDDGSYNSPLHF. CDR3 sequence (DNA): TGTGCCAGCAGTGACGATGGCTCCTATAATTCACCCCTCCACTTT.

The gene calls are TRBV15 and TRBJ2-7, with D perhaps matching TRBD1 (6 bases). V was cut by 5 bases and J by 3 bases, with 17 bases left in between. This CDR3 contains 15 residues. CDR1 is LNHNV and CDR2 is YYDKDF in the germline V gene (reference sequence). DNA for the CDR3: TGTGCCACCAGCCCTTCCCCAGGGGTTGGCTACGAGCAGTACTTC. It yields the protein CATSPSPGVGYEQYF.

This clonotype was detected many times. This chain uses TRBV18 with TRBJ1-2, with TRBD1 matching over 8 bases. The germline V gene encodes CDR1 KGHSH and CDR2 LQKENI. The CDR3 is 17 residues long. Trimming at V came to 3 bases and at J to 5 bases, leaving 14 bases not matched to a gene. In DNA form, the CDR3 reads TGTGCCAGCTCACCCCGGACAGGGCGCCTTGAAAATTATGGCTACACCTTC. It codes for CASSPRTGRLENYGYTF.

This clonotype was seen more than once but under ten times. This chain joins TRBV20-1 and TRBJ2-7; 8 bases agree with TRBD1. V shed 5 bases, J shed 6 bases, and the junction held 6 bases outside the gene matches. The CDR3 extends over 12 amino acids. Germline CDR1 DFQATT, CDR2 SNEGSKA (reference sequence). CDR3 loop: CSASGQGREQYF. The CDR3, as DNA: TGCAGTGCTTCCGGACAGGGTCGCGAGCAGTACTTC.

This clonotype has a handful of counts. The rearrangement links TRBV6-1 to TRBJ1-2; D not certain. The CDR3 is 15 amino acids. The germline V and J ends were trimmed by 0 bases and 2 bases, with 10 bases remaining between them. Germline CDR1 is MNHNS and CDR2 is SASEGT. CDR3: CASSEAHPRNYGYTF. For the CDR3, the DNA is TGTGCCAGCAGTGAAGCGCACCCACGGAACTATGGCTACACCTTC.

This clonotype was seen more than once but under ten times. J is TRBJ2-1 and V is TRBV20-1; 10 nucleotides match TRBD2. From germline, CDR1 is DFQATT and CDR2 SNEGSKA (reference sequence). The CDR3 is made up of 13 amino acids. Germline trimming cut 3 bases from V and 10 bases from J; bases unmatched to any gene: 6. The CDR3 spells CSASYRTSGEQFF. The CDR3, as DNA: TGCAGTGCTAGCTATAGGACTAGCGGAGAGCAGTTCTTC.

This clonotype occurred a few times. The chain has TRBV9 and TRBJ2-3, with D possibly TRBD2 on 6 matching bases. CDR3 size: 19 residues. Looked up from germline, CDR1 is SGDLS and CDR2 is YYNGEE. Trimming stripped 3 bases from V and 2 bases from J, with 25 bases between. CDR3 nucleotide sequence: TGTGCCAGCAGCGCCGGACATGGAGCGGGCGTGGGATACACAGATACGCAGTATTTT. Its protein product is CASSAGHGAGVGYTDTQYF. Together with reference TRBV9 and TRBJ2-3, the CDR3 gives the full variable domain: DSGVTQTPKHLITATGQRVTLRCSPRSGDLSVYWYQQSLDQGLQFLIQYYNGEERAKGNILERFSAQQFPDLHSELNLSSLELGDSALYFCASSAGHGAGVGYTDTQYFGPGTRLTVL.

This clonotype was detected a few times. This chain's CDR3 is CASSQGAGETYEQYF. CDR3 nucleotide sequence: TGTGCCAGCAGCCAAGGGGCGGGGGAAACCTACGAGCAGTACTTC. This chain joins TRBV3-1 and TRBJ2-7, with 7 bases aligning to TRBD2. Germline CDR1 reads LGHDT; CDR2 reads YNNKEL (reference sequence). The CDR3 has 15 residues. J gave up 2 bases and V 1 base, and 5 bases lay outside the gene matches.

This clonotype appeared many times. The chain joins TRBV11-2 to TRBJ2-3; 7 bases align to TRBD2. Per germline, CDR1 SGHAT and CDR2 FQNNGV. The CDR3 length is 15 residues. J lost 1 base, V lost 5 bases, and 6 bases had no gene match. The DNA of the CDR3 is TGTGCCAGCAGCCTAATGAGCGGGGGCACAGATACGCAGTATTTT. Its protein product is CASSLMSGGTDTQYF.

As to this clonotype: A read error may explain this, as a much larger clone is one base away. The rearrangement uses TRBV15 and TRBJ1-5; D call uncertain. CDR3 size: 13 residues. Germline V gives CDR1 LNHNV, CDR2 YYDKDF (reference sequence). The CDR3 protein is CATSIDSNRPQHF. The CDR3 DNA is TGTGCCACCAGCATAGATAGCAATCGGCCCCAGCATTTT.

This clonotype was seen more than once but under ten times. This rearrangement joins TRBV29-1 to TRBJ2-7, with TRBD1 matching over 7 bases. The CDR3 runs 12 residues. J gave up 7 bases and V 5 bases, and 8 bases lay outside the gene matches. CDR1 and CDR2 from the germline V gene are SQVTM and ANQGSEA. The CDR3 loop reads CSVTRQGIEQYF. CDR3 nucleotides: TGCAGCGTTACCCGACAGGGTATAGAGCAGTACTTC.

This chain uses TRBV7-2 with TRBJ1-6; no clear D. V lost 1 base, J lost 5 bases, and 6 bases lay in between. The length of the CDR3 is 14 residues. The germline V gene encodes CDR1 SGHTA and CDR2 FQGNSA. CDR3 region: CASSLVSDNSPLHF. The CDR3 DNA reads TGTGCCAGCAGCTTAGTGTCGGATAATTCACCCCTCCACTTT.

This clonotype was seen ten or more times. The gene calls are TRBV18 and TRBJ2-7; weak D call: TRBD2 (5 bases). The CDR3 loop spans 16 amino acids. The V end was cut by 2 bases, the J end by 0 bases, with 14 bases between. Looked up from germline, CDR1 is KGHSH and CDR2 is LQKENI. CDR3 DNA: TGTGCCAGCTCACCAATTCCGGCTAGCAGCTCCTACGAGCAGTACTTC. It codes for CASSPIPASSSYEQYF.

This clonotype was counted a few times. The rearrangement uses TRBV14 and TRBJ2-2; perhaps TRBD2 as D (5 bases). Trimming removed 5 bases at V and 0 bases at J, with 10 bases between. The germline V gene has CDR1 SGHDN and CDR2 FVKESK. The CDR3 length is 15 residues. DNA of the CDR3: TGTGCCAGCAGCAAGCGGACTTCGAACACCGGGGAGCTGTTTTTT. Amino acids: CASSKRTSNTGELFF.

This clonotype was observed a few times. The CDR3 DNA reads as TGTGCCAGCAGCCAAGTTCTGGGTTCGACCGGGGAGCTGTTTTTT. Amino acids: CASSQVLGSTGELFF. This chain links TRBV14 with TRBJ2-2; the D is unclear. This CDR3 comprises 15 residues. Germline CDR1 reads SGHDN; CDR2 reads FVKESK. The ends were cut back, 1 base at V and 5 bases at J, with 11 bases in the middle.

CDR3: CSVLAGGVAGELFF. CDR3 DNA: TGCAGCGTGCTAGCGGGGGGGGTCGCCGGGGAGCTGTTTTTT. This chain links TRBV29-1 with TRBJ2-2; 12 bases match TRBD2. V lost 6 bases and J lost 6; bases outside the gene matches: 5. This CDR3 comprises 14 residues. Germline CDR1 SQVTM, CDR2 ANQGSEA.

The V and J genes are TRBV9 and TRBJ2-1, with 8 positions matching TRBD2. CDR1 and CDR2 from the germline V gene are SGDLS and YYNGEE. This CDR3 contains 15 residues. J lost 1 base, V lost 2 bases, and 2 bases had no gene match. The CDR3 DNA reads as TGTGCCAGCAGCGTTAGCGGGGCTTCCTACAATGAGCAGTTCTTC. It encodes CASSVSGASYNEQFF.

The chain combines TRBV7-2 with TRBJ2-7, with D tentatively TRBD2 (7 bases). The CDR3 consists of 13 residues. V was clipped by 4 bases and J by 5 bases, with 12 bases between them. Germline loops: CDR1 SGHTA, CDR2 FQGNSA. The CDR3 reads CASSYGGGDEQYF. The CDR3 nucleotides are TGTGCCAGCAGCTATGGGGGGGGCGACGAGCAGTACTTC.

About this clonotype itself: Possible read error: a much larger clone is one base away. CDR3 coding DNA: TGTGCCAGCAGTGGACAGTATAGCAATCAGTCCCAGCATTTT. This translates into CASSGQYSNQSQHF. The V and J genes are TRBV2 and TRBJ1-5; D may be TRBD1 (5 bases). CDR1 is SNHLY, CDR2 FYNNEI, per germline. The CDR3 spans 14 residues.

The chain employs TRBV27 and TRBJ2-2; D possibly corresponds to TRBD1 (6 bases). The CDR3 extends over 14 amino acids. The V gene lost 10 bases and the J gene lost 4 bases, with 16 bases spanning the gap. Germline V gene lookup returns CDR1 MNHEY and CDR2 SMNVEV (reference sequence). The CDR3 DNA reads as TGTGCCACCCGGGACATGGGAATCACCGGGGAGCTGTTTTTT. Amino acid sequence: CATRDMGITGELFF.